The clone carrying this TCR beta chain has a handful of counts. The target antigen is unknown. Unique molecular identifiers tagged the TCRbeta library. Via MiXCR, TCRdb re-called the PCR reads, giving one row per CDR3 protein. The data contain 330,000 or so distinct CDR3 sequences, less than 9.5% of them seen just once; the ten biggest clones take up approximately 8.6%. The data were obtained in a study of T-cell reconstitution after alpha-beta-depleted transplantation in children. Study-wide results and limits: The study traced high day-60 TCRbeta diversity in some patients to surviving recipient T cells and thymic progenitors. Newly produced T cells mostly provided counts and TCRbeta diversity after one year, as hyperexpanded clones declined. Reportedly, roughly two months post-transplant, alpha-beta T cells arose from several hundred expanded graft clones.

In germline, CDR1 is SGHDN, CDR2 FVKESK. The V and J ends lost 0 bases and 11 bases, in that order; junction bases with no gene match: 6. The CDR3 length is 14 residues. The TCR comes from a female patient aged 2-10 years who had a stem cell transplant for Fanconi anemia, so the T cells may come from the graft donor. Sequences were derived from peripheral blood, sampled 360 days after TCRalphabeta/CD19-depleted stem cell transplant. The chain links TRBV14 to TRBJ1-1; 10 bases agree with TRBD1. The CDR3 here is CASSQEGTGERAFF. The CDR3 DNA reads TGTGCCAGCAGCCAAGAGGGGACAGGGGAACGGGCTTTCTTT.